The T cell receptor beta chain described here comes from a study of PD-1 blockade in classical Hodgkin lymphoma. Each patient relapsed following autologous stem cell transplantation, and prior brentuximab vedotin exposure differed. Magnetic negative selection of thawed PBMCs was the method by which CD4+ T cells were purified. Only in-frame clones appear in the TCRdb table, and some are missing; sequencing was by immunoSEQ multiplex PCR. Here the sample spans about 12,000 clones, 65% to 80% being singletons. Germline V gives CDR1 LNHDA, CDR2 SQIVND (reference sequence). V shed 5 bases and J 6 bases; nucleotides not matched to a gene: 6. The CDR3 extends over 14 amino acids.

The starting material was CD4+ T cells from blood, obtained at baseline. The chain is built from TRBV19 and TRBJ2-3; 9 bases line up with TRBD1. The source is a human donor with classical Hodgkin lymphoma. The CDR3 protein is CASSWDRVGDTQYF. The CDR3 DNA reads TGTGCCAGTAGTTGGGACAGGGTGGGTGATACGCAGTATTTT.